A selection of T cell receptor beta chains follows, all from one sample in a study of shared T cell receptors in the human thymus. Sequencing was performed with immunoSEQ multiplex PCR; in TCRdb, only in-frame clones are kept and a portion is missing. In the table there are 700,000 to 750,000 clones, approximately 85% of which are singletons. Separately, the same data were catalogued under a study of human thymus T cells.

Sequencing used thymocytes. The receptors were sampled from a girl less than two years old with a congenital heart defect. Each CDR3 is given without its conserved first and last residue.

>TRBV4-2|TRBJ1-1
ASSQDPGGYTNTEAF
>TRBV15|TRBJ1-3
ATSRERDWWTASSGNTIY
>TRBV6-4|TRBJ2-1
ASSDSYRGWVGSYNEQF
>TRBV7-6|TRBJ1-1
ASSLGRGRGNTEAF
>TRBV28|TRBJ2-1
ASSTSGPARV
>TRBV6-1|TRBJ2-7
ASSGSDRGSYEQY
>TRBV5-6|TRBJ2-7
ASSPPATAGVYEQY
>TRBV6-1|TRBJ1-1
ASSVAGRDTEAF
>TRBV11-2|TRBJ2-3
ASSDIGGGGTDTDTQY
>TRBV6-6|TRBJ1-2
ASSYPRDRPYGYT
>TRBV6-1|TRBJ2-7
AHARDRGPYEQY
>TRBV10-3|TRBJ1-2
AISLNQHNLIIYGYT
>TRBV19|TRBJ2-7
ASSMRQGANEQY
>TRBV5-5|TRBJ2-1
ASSLPGQGADEQF
>TRBV7-2|TRBJ2-2
ASSLSTGELF
>TRBV28|TRBJ2-7
ASRYPGQVHEQY
>TRBV4-3|TRBJ1-2
ASSQDWGRKANYGYT
>TRBV7-9|TRBJ2-7
ASSLGTGFYYEQY
>TRBV7-9|TRBJ1-1
ASSSARGGAF
>TRBV2|TRBJ1-2
ASGHPPLGGYGYT
>TRBV7-9|TRBJ2-1
ASSRRTTYSYNEQF
>TRBV11-2|TRBJ1-6
ASSPGTGNSPLH
>TRBV14|TRBJ2-7
ASSRLHRDRGYYEQY
>TRBV6-1|TRBJ2-2
ASSEGEERTGELF
>TRBV6-1|TRBJ1-1
ASSEIPGVATEAF
>TRBV11-2|TRBJ2-7
ASRGHYEQY
>TRBV6-5|TRBJ1-6
ASRMTGEESPLH
>TRBV19|TRBJ1-6
ASSIPSGTDLLNTLSPLH
>TRBV5-6|TRBJ2-5
ASSPPGTRNSETQY